The entry below gives a single T cell receptor beta chain sequence along with its context. Only a few counts were recorded for this clone. Its antigen has not been determined. No base qualities exist here, and no much larger clone lies one base off it. This sample was included in a study of technical replicates of blood from several donors (dated by TCRdb to about 2017). Receptors were amplified or captured by the immunoSEQ multiplex PCR assay. Entries here come from immuneACCESS through TCRdb and include only in-frame sequences with V and J called. Some clones fail to appear in such tables; in the studies checked, an unresolved V gene covers under half of the shortfall, and the cause of the remainder is unknown. The sample table shows around 58,000 clones, and 80% to 90% are seen once. The ten largest clones add up to about 5.5% of the sample. Cut back by 2 bases and 10 bases, the V and J ends lie 18 bases apart. Reading from cysteine to phenylalanine, the CDR3 counts 16 amino acids. Only the CDR3 portion is preserved as DNA: 48 bases, with reading frame beginning at the first base. For CDR1 and CDR2, the germline V gene (reference sequence) lists MNHEY and SMNVEV.

The sequence was obtained from a human donor in good health. Some clones in this sample may be carry-over from other donors' samples. The chain employs TRBV27 and TRBJ1-6; the D region possibly corresponds to TRBD1 (5 bases align). Sequenced input: PBMCs. Here is the DNA: TGTGCCAGCAGTTTAGGGGCCCCGAGAGATGGCTCACCCCTCCACTTT. This yields the protein CASSLGAPRDGSPLHF.